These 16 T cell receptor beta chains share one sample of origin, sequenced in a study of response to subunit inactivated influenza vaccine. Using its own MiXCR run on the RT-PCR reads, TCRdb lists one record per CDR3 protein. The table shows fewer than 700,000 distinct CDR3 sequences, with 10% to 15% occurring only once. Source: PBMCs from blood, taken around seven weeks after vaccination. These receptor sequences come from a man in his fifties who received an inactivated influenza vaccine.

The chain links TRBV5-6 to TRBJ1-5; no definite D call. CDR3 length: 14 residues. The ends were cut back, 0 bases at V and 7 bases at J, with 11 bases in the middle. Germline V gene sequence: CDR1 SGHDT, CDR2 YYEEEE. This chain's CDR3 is CASSLGVGQQPQHF. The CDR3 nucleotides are TGTGCCAGCAGCTTGGGGGTCGGGCAGCAGCCCCAGCATTTT.

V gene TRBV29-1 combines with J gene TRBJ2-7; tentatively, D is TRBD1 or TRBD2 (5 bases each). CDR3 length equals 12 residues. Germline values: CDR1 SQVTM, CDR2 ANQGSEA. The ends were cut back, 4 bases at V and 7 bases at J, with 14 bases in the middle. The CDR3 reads CSVGRVGGEQYF. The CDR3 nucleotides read TGCAGCGTTGGCAGGGTAGGAGGAGAGCAGTACTTC.

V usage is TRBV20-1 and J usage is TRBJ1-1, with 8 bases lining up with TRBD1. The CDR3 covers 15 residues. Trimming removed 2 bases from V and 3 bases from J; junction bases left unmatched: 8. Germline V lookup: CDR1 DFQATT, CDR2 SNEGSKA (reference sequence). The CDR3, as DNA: TGCAGTGCTAGAACCAGGGGGCGAGATTACACTGAAGCTTTCTTT. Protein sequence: CSARTRGRDYTEAFF.

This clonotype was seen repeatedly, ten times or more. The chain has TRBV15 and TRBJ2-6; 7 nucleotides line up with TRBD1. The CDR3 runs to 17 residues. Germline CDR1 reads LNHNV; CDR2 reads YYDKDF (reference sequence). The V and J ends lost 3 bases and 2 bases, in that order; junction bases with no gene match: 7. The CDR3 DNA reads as TGTGCCACCAGCAGGGACGACAGGGTCCCTGGGGCCAACGTCCTGACTTTC. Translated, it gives CATSRDDRVPGANVLTF.

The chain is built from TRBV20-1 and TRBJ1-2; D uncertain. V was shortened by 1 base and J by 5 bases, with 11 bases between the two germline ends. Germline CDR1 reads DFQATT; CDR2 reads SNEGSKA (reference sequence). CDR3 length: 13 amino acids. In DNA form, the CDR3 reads TGCAGTGCTAGAGCCACGACACCATATGGCTACACCTTC. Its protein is CSARATTPYGYTF.

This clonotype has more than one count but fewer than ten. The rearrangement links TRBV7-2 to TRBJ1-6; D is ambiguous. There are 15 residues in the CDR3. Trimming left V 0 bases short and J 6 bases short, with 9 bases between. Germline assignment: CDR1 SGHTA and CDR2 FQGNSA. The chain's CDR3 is CASSLALAVNSPLHF. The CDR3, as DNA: TGTGCCAGCAGCTTAGCGCTGGCAGTTAATTCACCCCTCCACTTT.

The CDR3 spells CATSRLGLANTGELFF. The DNA of the CDR3 is TGTGCCACCAGCAGGTTAGGACTAGCGAACACCGGGGAGCTGTTTTTT. The rearrangement uses TRBV15 and TRBJ2-2; TRBD2 matches at 7 bases. The CDR3 has 16 residues. The trim removed 3 bases at V and 0 bases at J, leaving 4 bases unmatched. Germline V gene lookup returns CDR1 LNHNV and CDR2 YYDKDF (reference sequence).

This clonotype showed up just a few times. The CDR3 DNA follows: TGTGCCAGCAGCTTAGAAGCGGGACTAGCGGGAGCCTACGAGCAGTACTTC. It codes for CASSLEAGLAGAYEQYF. The chain uses TRBV7-6 and TRBJ2-7, with 14 bases aligning to TRBD2. J lost 2 bases, V lost 1 base, and 4 bases had no gene match. The CDR3 totals 17 residues. The V gene's germline CDR1 is SGHVS and CDR2 FNYEAQ.

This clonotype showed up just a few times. CDR3 region: CASSLGLAELYNEQFF. As DNA, the CDR3 is TGTGCCAGCAGCCTAGGACTAGCGGAGCTCTACAATGAGCAGTTCTTC. This sequence joins TRBV7-2 and TRBJ2-1; 10 nucleotides agree with TRBD2. The V gene end was trimmed by 5 bases and the J gene end by 3 bases; junction bases not matched to a gene: 7. The length of the CDR3 is 16 residues. Germline lookup yields CDR1 SGHTA and CDR2 FQGNSA. Full variable domain (rest looked up from reference TRBV7-2 and TRBJ2-1): GAGVSQSPSNKVTEKGKDVELRCDPISGHTALYWYRQSLGQGLEFLIYFQGNSAPDKSGLPSDRFSAERTGGSVSTLTIQRTQQEDSAVYLCASSLGLAELYNEQFFGPGTRLTVL.

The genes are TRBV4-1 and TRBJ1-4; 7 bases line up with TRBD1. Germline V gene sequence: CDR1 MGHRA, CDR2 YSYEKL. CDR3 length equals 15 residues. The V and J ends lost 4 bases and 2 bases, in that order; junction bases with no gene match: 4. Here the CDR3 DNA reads TGCGCCAGCAGCCCCCCGGGACAGACTAATGAAAAACTGTTTTTT. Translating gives CASSPPGQTNEKLFF.

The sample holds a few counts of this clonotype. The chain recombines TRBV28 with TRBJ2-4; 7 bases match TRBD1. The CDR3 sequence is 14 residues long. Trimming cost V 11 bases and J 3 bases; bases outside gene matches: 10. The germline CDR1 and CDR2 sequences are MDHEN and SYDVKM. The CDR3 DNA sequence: TGTGCCGCCGGCGAGGGGGCCGACAAAAACATTCAGTACTTC. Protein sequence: CAAGEGADKNIQYF.

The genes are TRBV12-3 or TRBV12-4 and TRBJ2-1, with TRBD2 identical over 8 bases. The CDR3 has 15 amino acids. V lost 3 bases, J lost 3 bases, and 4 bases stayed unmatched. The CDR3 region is CASSLREALYNEQFF. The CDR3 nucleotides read TGTGCCAGCAGTTTGCGGGAGGCCCTCTACAATGAGCAGTTCTTC.

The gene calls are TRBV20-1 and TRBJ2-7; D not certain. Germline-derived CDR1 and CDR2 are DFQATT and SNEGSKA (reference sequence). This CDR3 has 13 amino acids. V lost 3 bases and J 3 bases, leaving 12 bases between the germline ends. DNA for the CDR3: TGCAGTGCTAGGCGCTGGGCAGACTACGAGCAGTACTTC. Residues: CSARRWADYEQYF.

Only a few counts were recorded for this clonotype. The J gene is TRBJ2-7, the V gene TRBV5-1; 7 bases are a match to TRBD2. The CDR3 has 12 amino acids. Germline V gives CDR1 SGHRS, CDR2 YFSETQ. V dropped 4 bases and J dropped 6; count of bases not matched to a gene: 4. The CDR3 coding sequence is TGCGCCAGCAGCCGGGGGGAGAGCGAGCAGTACTTC. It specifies CASSRGESEQYF.

The CDR3 reads CASRERGTGGANQPQHF. The CDR3 region has the DNA TGTGCCAGCAGGGAACGAGGGACAGGGGGAGCCAATCAGCCCCAGCATTTT. The V call is TRBV28, the J call TRBJ1-5; 11 nucleotides line up with TRBD1. This CDR3 spans 17 amino acids. With 6 bases clipped from V and 3 bases from J, the junction kept 10 bases outside the gene matches. The V gene's germline CDR1 is MDHEN and CDR2 SYDVKM.

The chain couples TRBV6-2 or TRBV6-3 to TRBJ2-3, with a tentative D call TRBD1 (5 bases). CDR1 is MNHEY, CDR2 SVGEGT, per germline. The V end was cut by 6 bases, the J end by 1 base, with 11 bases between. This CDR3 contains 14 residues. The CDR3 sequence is CASRSRVGTDTQYF. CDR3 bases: TGTGCCAGCAGGTCCAGGGTGGGCACAGATACGCAGTATTTT.